This record concerns one TCR beta chain sequence. The antigen is undetermined. Different DNA sequences within this sample yield the same CDR3. This CDR3 contains 15 residues. Germline V gives CDR1 SGDLS, CDR2 YYNGEE. The ends were cut back, 4 bases at V and 1 base at J, with 15 bases in the middle. The entry originates in a study of cytomegalovirus exposure and HLA in healthy donors. Study-wide points: The study recorded about 150 TCR beta chains that were cytomegalovirus-associated.

The repertoire was sequenced with immunoSEQ multiplex PCR; TCRdb's copy has only in-frame clones and lacks some. The sample records a few hundred thousand clones, roughly 87% being singletons. Sequences were obtained from PBMCs. The rearrangement joins TRBV9 to TRBJ2-7; no firm D call. The origin of this receptor is a man aged 25-45 years in good health and CMV-seronegative. The CDR3 DNA is TGTGCCAGCAGCCCCCCCTCGGCGGCGTCCTACGAGCAGTACTTC. Amino acids: CASSPPSAASYEQYF.